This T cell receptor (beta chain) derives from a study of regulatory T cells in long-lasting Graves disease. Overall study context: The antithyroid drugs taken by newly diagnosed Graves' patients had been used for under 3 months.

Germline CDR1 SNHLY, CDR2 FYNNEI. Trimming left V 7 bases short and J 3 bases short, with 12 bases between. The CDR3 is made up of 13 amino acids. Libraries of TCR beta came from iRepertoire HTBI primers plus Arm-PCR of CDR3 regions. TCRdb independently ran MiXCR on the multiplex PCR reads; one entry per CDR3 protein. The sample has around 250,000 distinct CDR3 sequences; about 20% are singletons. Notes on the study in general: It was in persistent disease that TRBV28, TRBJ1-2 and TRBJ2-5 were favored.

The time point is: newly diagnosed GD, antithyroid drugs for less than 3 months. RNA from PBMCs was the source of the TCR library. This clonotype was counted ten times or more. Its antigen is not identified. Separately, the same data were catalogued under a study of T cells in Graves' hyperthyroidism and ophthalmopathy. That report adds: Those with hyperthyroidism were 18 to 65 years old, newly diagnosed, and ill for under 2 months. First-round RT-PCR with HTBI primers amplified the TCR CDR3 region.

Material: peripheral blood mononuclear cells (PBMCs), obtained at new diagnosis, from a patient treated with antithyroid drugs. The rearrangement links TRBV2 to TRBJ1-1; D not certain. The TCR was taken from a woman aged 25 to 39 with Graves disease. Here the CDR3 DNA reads TGTGCCAGCACCTTTATTCCGGACACTGAAGCTTTCTTT. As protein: CASTFIPDTEAFF.